Following are 9 T cell receptor beta chains from one sample sequenced in a study of blood T cell repertoires in COVID-19 (dated by TCRdb to about 2020). Receptor libraries were prepared by the immunoSEQ multiplex PCR assay. The immuneACCESS repertoire file appears here via TCRdb, limited to in-frame rearrangements. These files lack a portion of the clones; in checked studies, under half of the deficit traces to unresolved V genes, and the cause of the others is not known. The sample profile shows some 200,000 clones; 89% of them were found once. The ten largest clones capture approximately 8% of the sample. The specimen was PBMCs or T cells enriched from blood (not recorded which). All receptors derive from a woman younger than 30 who had recovered from COVID-19.

V gene TRBV18 combines with J gene TRBJ2-4; 8 bases align to TRBD1. This CDR3 spans 14 amino acids. The V gene's germline CDR1 is KGHSH and CDR2 LQKENI. V dropped 6 bases and J dropped 7; count of bases not matched to a gene: 8. The CDR3 sequence: CASSQEDRANIQYF. Here the CDR3 DNA reads TGTGCCAGCTCCCAGGAGGACAGGGCGAACATTCAGTACTTC. Together with reference TRBV18 and TRBJ2-4, the CDR3 gives the full variable domain: NAGVMQNPRHLVRRRGQEARLRCSPMKGHSHVYWYRQLPEEGLKFMVYLQKENIIDESGMPKERFSAEFPKEGPSILRIQQVVRGDSAAYFCASSQEDRANIQYFGAGTRLSVL.

The CDR3 sequence: CASSLGQGPSNEKLFF. The CDR3 coding sequence is TGTGCCAGCAGCTTGGGACAGGGGCCCTCTAATGAAAAACTGTTTTTT. The chain carries TRBV5-4 and TRBJ1-4; 8 positions agree with TRBD1. The V and J ends lost 0 bases and 3 bases, in that order; junction bases with no gene match: 4. Germline V gene data show CDR1 as SGHNT and CDR2 as YYREEE (reference sequence). CDR3 length equals 16 residues.

V gene TRBV30 combines with J gene TRBJ1-1; perhaps TRBD1 as D (6 bases). Trimming cost V 0 bases and J 4 bases, with 12 bases left between them. Germline CDR1 and CDR2: GTSNPN and SVGIG (reference sequence). CDR3 length: 14 amino acids. This chain's CDR3 is CAWSVGGAGTEAFF. The CDR3 DNA reads as TGTGCCTGGAGTGTAGGGGGGGCAGGCACTGAAGCTTTCTTT.

J is TRBJ2-1 and V is TRBV7-2; 8 bases align to TRBD1. The CDR3 contains 16 residues. V was pared by 1 base and J by 3 bases, with 5 bases of the junction left unmatched. Germline-derived CDR1 and CDR2 are SGHTA and FQGNSA. The CDR3 sequence is CASSLGAGGIYNEQFF. In DNA, the CDR3 is TGTGCCAGCAGCTTAGGCGCAGGGGGCATCTACAATGAGCAGTTCTTC.

Notes on this clone: This same CDR3 is encoded by further DNA sequences in the sample. The V gene is TRBV18, the J gene TRBJ1-5; 10 nucleotides agree with TRBD1. CDR1 is KGHSH and CDR2 is LQKENI in the germline V gene. Losses at the gene ends were 3 bases for V and 4 bases for J; bases not matched to a gene: 3. This CDR3 is built from 15 residues. The CDR3 DNA reads TGTGCCAGCTCACCCGGGACAGGGGTTAATCAGCCCCAGCATTTT. Residues: CASSPGTGVNQPQHF.

This chain links TRBV5-1 with TRBJ1-1; TRBD1 matches at 8 bases. Trimming removed 2 bases from V and 5 bases from J; junction bases left unmatched: 5. The length of the CDR3 is 14 residues. CDR1 is SGHRS and CDR2 is YFSETQ in the germline V gene. CDR3 amino acids: CASSLDYRGTEAFF. CDR3 bases: TGCGCCAGCAGCTTAGATTACAGGGGGACTGAAGCTTTCTTT.

V gene TRBV5-1 combines with J gene TRBJ2-7; 7 bases fit TRBD1. The germline V gene has CDR1 SGHRS and CDR2 YFSETQ. There are 17 residues in the CDR3. The ends lost 0 bases at V and 2 bases at J; junction bases unmatched: 11. Here the CDR3 DNA reads TGCGCCAGCAGCTTGGTTTTTGGGGACAGCCGTACCTACGAGCAGTACTTC. It yields the protein CASSLVFGDSRTYEQYF.

The J gene is TRBJ2-1, the V gene TRBV2; 8 bases agree with TRBD2. Germline V gives CDR1 SNHLY, CDR2 FYNNEI. With 9 bases clipped from V and 5 bases from J, the junction kept 9 bases outside the gene matches. This CDR3 is built from 14 residues. The CDR3: CASRGLGSNNEQFF. The CDR3 coding sequence is TGTGCCAGTAGGGGACTAGGTTCAAACAATGAGCAGTTCTTC.

The count of this clone is one. This chain joins TRBV2 and TRBJ2-7; perhaps TRBD2 as D (5 bases). The V gene lost 6 bases and the J gene lost 9 bases, with 12 bases spanning the gap. Germline values: CDR1 SNHLY, CDR2 FYNNEI. The CDR3 is 11 amino acids. CDR3 bases: TGTGCCAGCAGCGGGGAATCCGTGCAGTACTTC. This sequence encodes CASSGESVQYF.